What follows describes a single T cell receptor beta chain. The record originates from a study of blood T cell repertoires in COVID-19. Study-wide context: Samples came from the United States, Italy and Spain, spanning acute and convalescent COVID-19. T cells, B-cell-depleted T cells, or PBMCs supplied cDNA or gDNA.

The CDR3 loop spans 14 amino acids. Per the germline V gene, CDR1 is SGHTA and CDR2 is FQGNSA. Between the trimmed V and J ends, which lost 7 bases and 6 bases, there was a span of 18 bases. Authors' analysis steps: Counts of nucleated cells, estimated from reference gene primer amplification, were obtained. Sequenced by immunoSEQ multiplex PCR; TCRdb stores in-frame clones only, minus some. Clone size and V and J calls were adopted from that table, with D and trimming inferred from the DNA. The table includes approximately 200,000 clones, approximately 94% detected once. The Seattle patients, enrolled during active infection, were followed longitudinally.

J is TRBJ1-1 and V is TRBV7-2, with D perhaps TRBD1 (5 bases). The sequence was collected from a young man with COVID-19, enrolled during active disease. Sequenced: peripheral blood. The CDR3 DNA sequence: TGTGCCAGCACCCTTTTTTTTTGGGGGGCTGAAGCTTTCTTT. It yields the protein CASTLFFWGAEAFF.